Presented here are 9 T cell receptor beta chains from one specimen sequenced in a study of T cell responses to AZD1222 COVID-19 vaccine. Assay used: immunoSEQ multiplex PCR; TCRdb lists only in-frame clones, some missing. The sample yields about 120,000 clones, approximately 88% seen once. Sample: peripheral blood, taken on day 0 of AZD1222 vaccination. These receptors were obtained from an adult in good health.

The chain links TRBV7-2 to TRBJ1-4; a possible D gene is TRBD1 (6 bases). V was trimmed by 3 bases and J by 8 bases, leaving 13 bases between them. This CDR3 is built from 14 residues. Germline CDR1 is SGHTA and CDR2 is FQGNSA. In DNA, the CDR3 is TGTGCCAGCAGCTTCCGGGACATCGGCGAAAAACTGTTTTTT. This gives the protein CASSFRDIGEKLFF.

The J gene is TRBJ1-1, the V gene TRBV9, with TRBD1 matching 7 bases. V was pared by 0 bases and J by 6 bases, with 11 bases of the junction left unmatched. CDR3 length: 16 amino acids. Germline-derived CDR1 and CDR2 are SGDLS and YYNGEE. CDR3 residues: CASSVAPGTVGAEAFF. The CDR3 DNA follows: TGTGCCAGCAGCGTAGCTCCCGGGACAGTAGGGGCTGAAGCTTTCTTT.

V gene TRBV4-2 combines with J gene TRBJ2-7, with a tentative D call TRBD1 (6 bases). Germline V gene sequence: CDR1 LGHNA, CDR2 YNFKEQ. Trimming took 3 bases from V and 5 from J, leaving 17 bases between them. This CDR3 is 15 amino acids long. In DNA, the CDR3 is TGTGCCAGCAGCCAGGCTTTAGGACAGTGGGACGAGCAGTACTTC. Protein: CASSQALGQWDEQYF.

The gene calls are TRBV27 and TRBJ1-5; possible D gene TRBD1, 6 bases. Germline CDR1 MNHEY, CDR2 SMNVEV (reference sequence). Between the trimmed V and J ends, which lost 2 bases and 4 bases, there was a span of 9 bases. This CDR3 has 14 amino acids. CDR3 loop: CASSLKQGNQPQHF. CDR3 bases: TGTGCCAGCAGTTTAAAGCAGGGGAATCAGCCCCAGCATTTT.

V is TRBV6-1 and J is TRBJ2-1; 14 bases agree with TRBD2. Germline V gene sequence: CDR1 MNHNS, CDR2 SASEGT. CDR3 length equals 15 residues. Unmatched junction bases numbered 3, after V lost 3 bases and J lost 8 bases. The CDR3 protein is CASSETSGGADEQFF. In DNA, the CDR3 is TGTGCCAGCAGTGAGACTAGCGGGGGGGCGGATGAGCAGTTCTTC.

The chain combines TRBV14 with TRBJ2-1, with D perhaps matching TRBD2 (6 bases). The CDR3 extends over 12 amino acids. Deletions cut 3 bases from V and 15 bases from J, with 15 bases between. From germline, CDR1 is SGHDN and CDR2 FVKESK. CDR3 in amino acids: CASSQERARAFF. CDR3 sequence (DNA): TGTGCCAGCAGCCAGGAGCGGGCCCGGGCGTTCTTC. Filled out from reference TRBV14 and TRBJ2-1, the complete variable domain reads EAGVTQFPSHSVIEKGQTVTLRCDPISGHDNLYWYRRVMGKEIKFLLHFVKESKQDESGMPNNRFLAERTGGTYSTLKVQPAELEDSGVYFCASSQERARAFFGPGTRLTVL.

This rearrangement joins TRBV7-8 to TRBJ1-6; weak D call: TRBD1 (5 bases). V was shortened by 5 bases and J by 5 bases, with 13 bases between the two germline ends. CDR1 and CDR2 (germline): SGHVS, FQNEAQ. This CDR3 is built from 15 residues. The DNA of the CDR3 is TGTGCCAGCAGCGCTACCCGACAGAATAATTCACCCCTCCACTTT. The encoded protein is CASSATRQNNSPLHF.

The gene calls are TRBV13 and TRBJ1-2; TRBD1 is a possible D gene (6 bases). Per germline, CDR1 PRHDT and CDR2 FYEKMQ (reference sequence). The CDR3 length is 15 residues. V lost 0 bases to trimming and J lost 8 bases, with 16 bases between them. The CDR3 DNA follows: TGTGCCAGCAGCTTAGGTCGGACAGACCCTCGGGGCTACACCTTC. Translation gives CASSLGRTDPRGYTF.

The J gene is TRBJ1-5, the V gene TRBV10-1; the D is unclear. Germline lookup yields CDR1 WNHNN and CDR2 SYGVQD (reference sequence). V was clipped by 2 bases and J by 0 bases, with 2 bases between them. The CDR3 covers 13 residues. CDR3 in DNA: TGCGCCAGCAGTGAGACTAGCAATCAGCCCCAGCATTTT. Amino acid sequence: CASSETSNQPQHF.